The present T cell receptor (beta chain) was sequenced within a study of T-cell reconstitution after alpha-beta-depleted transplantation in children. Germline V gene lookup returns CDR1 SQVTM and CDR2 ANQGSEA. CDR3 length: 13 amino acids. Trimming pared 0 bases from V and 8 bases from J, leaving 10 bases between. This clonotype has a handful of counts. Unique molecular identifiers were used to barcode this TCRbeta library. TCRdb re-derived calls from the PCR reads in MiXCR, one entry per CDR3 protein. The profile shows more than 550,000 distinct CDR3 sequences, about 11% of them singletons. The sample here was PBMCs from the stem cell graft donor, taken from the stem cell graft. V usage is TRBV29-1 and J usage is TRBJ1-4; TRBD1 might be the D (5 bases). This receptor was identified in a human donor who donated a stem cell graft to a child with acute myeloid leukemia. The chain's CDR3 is CSVEDLGREKLFF. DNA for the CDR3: TGCAGCGTTGAAGATTTGGGACGGGAAAAACTGTTTTTT.